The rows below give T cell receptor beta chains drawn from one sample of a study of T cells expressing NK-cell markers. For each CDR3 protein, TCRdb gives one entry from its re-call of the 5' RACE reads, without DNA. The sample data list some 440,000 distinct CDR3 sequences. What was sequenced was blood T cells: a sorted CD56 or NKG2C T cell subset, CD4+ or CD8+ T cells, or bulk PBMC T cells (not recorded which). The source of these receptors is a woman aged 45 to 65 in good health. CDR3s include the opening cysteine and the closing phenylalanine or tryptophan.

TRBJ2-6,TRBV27,CASSRQPPTGSSSGANVLTF
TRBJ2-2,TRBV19,CASSKWSGELFF
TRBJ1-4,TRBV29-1,CSVNTGGIREKLFF
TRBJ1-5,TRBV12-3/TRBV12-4,CASSRDKANQPQHF
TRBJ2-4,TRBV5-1,CASSLESALAKNIQYF
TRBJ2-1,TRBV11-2,CASSLAGVFHNEQFF
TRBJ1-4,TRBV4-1,CASSRVPDEKLFF
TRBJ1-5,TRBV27,CASSLHRTARIYSNQPQHF
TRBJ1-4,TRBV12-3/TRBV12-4,CASSFVGPNEKLFF
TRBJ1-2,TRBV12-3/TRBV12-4,CASTQRDRAGYTF
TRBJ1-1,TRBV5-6,CASSLDDTLNTEAFF
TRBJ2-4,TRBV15,CATSRDPPGLETKNIQYF
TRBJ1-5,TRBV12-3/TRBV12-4,CASSRGSGTPNQPQHF
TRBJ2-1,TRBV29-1,CSSQLAGNEQFF
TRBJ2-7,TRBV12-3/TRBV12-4,CASSLARGSHVF
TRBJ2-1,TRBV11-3,CASSSGTGGKYEQFF
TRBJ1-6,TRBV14,CASSQDGRPNSPLHF
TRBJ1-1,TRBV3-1,CASSPKQGGKAFF
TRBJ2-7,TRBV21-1,CASSNPGTGDNYEQYF
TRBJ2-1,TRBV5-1,CASSLGGTGGYNEQFF
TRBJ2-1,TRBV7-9,CASSLVGDTSGSFYNEQFF
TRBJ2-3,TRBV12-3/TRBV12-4,CASSSDGTAIDTQYF
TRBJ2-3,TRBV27,CASSTLDRGLTDTQYF
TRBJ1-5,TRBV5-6,CASSHGPYSNQPQHF
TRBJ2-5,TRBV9,CASSVGLAGAEETQYF
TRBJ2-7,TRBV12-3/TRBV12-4,CASGLGTVRGEQYF
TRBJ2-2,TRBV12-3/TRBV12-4,CASQPGGSSGGRTGELFF